This T cell receptor beta chain came from a study of shared clonotypes between healthy human individuals. Trimming took 9 bases from V and 2 from J; bases not matched to a gene: 11. Germline-derived CDR1 and CDR2 are SGHRS and YFSETQ. This CDR3 comprises 15 residues. Positive CCR7 selection of CD45RO-negative cells yielded the naive CD8 cells, and terminally differentiated effector memory CD45RA+ cells were excluded. Generated by immunoSEQ multiplex PCR, the TCRdb table keeps only in-frame clones and is missing some. The repertoire holds around 1,900,000 clones, around 93% seen once, with over 1.5% in the top ten.

This TCR came from a man in his late teens or twenties in good health. Some clones in this sample may be carry-over from other donors' samples. The specimen sequenced was naive CD8+ T cells from PBMCs. This chain connects TRBV5-1 to TRBJ2-5; TRBD2 agrees at 9 bases. CDR3 sequence: CATRASGGPQETQYF. The CDR3 nucleotides read TGCGCCACCAGGGCGAGCGGGGGGCCACAAGAGACCCAGTACTTC.